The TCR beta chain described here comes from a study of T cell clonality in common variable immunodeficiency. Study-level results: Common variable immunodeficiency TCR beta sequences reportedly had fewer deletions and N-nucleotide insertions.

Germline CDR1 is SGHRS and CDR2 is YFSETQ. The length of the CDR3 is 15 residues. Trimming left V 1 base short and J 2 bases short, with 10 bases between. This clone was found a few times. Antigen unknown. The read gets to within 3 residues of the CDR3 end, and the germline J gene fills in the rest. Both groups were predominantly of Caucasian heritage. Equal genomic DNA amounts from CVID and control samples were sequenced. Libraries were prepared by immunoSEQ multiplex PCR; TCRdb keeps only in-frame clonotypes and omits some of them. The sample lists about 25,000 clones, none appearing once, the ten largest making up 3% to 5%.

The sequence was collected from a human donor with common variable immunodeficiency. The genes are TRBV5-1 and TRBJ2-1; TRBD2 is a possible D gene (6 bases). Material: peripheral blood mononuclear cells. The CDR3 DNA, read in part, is TGCGCCAGCAGCTTGACGGGGGAAACCTACAATGAG. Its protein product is CASSLTGETYNE. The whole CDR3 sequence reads CASSLTGETYNEQFF.